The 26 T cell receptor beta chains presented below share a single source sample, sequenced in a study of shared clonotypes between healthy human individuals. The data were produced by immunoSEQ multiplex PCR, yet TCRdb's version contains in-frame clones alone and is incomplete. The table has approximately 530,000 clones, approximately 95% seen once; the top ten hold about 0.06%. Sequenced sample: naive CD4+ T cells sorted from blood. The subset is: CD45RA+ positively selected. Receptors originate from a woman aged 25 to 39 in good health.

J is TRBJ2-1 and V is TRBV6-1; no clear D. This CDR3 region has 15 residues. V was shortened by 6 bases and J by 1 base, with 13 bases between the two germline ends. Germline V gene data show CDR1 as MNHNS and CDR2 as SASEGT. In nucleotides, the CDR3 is TGTGCCAGCAGCAATAGTGCCCCATCCTACAATGAGCAGTTCTTC. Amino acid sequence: CASSNSAPSYNEQFF.

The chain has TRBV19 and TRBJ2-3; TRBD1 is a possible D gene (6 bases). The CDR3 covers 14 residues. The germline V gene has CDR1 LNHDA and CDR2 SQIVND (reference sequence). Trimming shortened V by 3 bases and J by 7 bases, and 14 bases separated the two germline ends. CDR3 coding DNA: TGTGCCAGTAGTATGGGGGCGGCTACCTATACGCAGTATTTT. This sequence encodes CASSMGAATYTQYF.

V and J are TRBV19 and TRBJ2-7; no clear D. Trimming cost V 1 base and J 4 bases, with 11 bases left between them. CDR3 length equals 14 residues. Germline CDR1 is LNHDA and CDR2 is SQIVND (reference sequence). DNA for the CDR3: TGTGCCAGTAGTATAGCCCTGTCCCAATACGAGCAGTACTTC. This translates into CASSIALSQYEQYF.

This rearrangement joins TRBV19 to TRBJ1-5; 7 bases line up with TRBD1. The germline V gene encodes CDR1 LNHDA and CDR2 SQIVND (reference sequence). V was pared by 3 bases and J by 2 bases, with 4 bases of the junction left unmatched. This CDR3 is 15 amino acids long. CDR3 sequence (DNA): TGTGCCAGTAGTATGGACAGGCTCGGCAATCAGCCCCAGCATTTT. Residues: CASSMDRLGNQPQHF.

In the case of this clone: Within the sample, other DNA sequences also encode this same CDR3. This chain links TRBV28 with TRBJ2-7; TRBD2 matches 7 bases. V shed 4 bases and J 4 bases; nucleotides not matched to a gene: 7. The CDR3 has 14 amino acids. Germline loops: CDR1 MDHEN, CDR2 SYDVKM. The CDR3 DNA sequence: TGTGCCAGCAGTTCCGCGGGAGTCCCTTACGAGCAGTACTTC. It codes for CASSSAGVPYEQYF.

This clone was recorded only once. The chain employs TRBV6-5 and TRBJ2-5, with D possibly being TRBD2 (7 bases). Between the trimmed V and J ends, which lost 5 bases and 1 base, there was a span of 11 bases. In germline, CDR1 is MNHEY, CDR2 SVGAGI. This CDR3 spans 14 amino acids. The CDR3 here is CASSEGGAQETQYF. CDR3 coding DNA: TGTGCCAGCAGTGAGGGGGGGGCCCAAGAGACCCAGTACTTC.

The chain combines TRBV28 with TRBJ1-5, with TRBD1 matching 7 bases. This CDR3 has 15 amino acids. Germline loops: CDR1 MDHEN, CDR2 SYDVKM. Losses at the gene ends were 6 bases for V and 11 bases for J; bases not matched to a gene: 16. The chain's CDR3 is CASRGTAKPIRSQHF. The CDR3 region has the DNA TGTGCCAGCAGGGGGACAGCCAAACCCATCAGGTCCCAGCATTTT. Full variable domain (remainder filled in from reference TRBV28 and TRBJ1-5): DVKVTQSSRYLVKRTGEKVFLECVQDMDHENMFWYRQDPGLGLRLIYFSYDVKMKEKGDIPEGYSVSREKKERFSLILESASTNQTSMYLCASRGTAKPIRSQHFGDGTRLSIL.

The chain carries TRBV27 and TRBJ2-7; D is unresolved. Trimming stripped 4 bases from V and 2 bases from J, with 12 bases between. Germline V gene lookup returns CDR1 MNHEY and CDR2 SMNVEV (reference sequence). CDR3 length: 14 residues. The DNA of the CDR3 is TGTGCCAGCAGTTCCCCGGGCCCACCCTACGAGCAGTACTTC. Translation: CASSSPGPPYEQYF.

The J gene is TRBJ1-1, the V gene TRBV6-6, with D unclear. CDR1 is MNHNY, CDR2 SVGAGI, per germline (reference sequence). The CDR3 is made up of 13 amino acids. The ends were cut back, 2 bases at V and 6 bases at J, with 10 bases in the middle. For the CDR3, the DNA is TGTGCCAGCAGTTACAGGGATCACCCTGAAGCTTTCTTT. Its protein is CASSYRDHPEAFF.

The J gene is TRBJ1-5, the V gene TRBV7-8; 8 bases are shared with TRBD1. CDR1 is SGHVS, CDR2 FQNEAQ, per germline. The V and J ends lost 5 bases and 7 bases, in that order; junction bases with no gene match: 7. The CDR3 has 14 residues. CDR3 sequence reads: CASSIGQGRQPQHF. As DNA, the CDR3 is TGTGCCAGCAGCATCGGACAGGGACGACAGCCCCAGCATTTT.

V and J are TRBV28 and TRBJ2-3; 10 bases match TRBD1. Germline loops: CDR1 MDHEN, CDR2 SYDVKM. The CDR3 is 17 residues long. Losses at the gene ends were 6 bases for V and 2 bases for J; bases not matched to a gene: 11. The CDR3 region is CASSPNLGTGDTDTQYF. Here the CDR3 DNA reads TGTGCCAGCAGCCCAAATTTGGGGACAGGGGACACAGATACGCAGTATTTT.

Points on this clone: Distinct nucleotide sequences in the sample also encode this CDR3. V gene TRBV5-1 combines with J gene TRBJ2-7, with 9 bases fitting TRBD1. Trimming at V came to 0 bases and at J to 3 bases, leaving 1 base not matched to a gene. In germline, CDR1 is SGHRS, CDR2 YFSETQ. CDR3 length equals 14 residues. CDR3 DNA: TGCGCCAGCAGCTTGGGGGGACAGGGCTACGAGCAGTACTTC. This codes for CASSLGGQGYEQYF.

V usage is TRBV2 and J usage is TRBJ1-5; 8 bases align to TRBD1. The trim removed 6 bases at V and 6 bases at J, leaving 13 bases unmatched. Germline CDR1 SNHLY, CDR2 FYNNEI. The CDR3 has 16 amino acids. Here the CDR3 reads CASRDMTGAEGQPQHF. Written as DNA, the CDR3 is TGTGCCAGCAGGGATATGACAGGGGCGGAGGGTCAGCCCCAGCATTTT.

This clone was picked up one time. CDR3 nucleotides: TGTGCCAGCAGGGGGACTAGCGGCTACAATGAGCAGTTCTTC. This codes for CASRGTSGYNEQFF. The chain uses TRBV6-6 and TRBJ2-1, with 11 bases matching TRBD2. Unmatched junction bases numbered 1, after V lost 6 bases and J lost 3 bases. The CDR3 covers 14 residues. Germline CDR1 reads MNHNY; CDR2 reads SVGAGI (reference sequence).

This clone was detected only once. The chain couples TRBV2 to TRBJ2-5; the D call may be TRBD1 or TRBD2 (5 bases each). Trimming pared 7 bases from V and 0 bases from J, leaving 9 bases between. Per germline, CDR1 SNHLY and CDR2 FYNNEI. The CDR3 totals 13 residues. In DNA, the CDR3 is TGTGCCAGCAATTGGGGGTACCAAGAGACCCAGTACTTC. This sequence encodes CASNWGYQETQYF.

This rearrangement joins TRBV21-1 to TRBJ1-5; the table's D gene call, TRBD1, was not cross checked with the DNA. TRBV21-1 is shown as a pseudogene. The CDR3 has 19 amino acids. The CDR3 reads CAPSGEGTEGSDSNQPQHF. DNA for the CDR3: TGTGCCCCAAGCGGAGAGGGGACAGAAGGGTCGGATAGCAATCAGCCCCAGCATTTT.

The CDR3 sequence is CASSLEGGRGETQYF. In DNA, the CDR3 is TGTGCCAGCAGCTTAGAGGGCGGGAGGGGAGAGACCCAGTACTTC. The V call is TRBV7-9, the J call TRBJ2-5; TRBD2 matches at 9 bases. Germline CDR1 is SEHNR and CDR2 is FQNEAQ (reference sequence). Trimming took 1 base from V and 4 from J; bases not matched to a gene: 4. The CDR3 is 15 amino acids. Full variable domain (remainder filled in from reference TRBV7-9 and TRBJ2-5): DTGVSQNPRHKITKRGQNVTFRCDPISEHNRLYWYRQTLGQGPEFLTYFQNEAQLEKSRLLSDRFSAERPKGSFSTLEIQRTEQGDSAMYLCASSLEGGRGETQYFGPGTRLLVL.

The CDR3 sequence: CASSPPGLQGENTEAFF. The CDR3 bases are TGTGCCAGCTCACCACCTGGTCTACAGGGTGAGAACACTGAAGCTTTCTTT. The chain couples TRBV18 to TRBJ1-1, with TRBD1 as a possible D gene (6 bases). Deletions cut 0 bases from V and 1 base from J, with 15 bases between. The CDR3 length is 17 residues. The germline CDR1 and CDR2 sequences are KGHSH and LQKENI.

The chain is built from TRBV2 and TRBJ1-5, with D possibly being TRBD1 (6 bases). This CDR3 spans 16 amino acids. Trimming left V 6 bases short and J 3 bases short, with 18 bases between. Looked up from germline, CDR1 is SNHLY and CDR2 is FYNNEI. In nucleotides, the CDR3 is TGTGCCAGCAGCGATAGAGGGACACAAAACAATCAGCCCCAGCATTTT. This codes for CASSDRGTQNNQPQHF.

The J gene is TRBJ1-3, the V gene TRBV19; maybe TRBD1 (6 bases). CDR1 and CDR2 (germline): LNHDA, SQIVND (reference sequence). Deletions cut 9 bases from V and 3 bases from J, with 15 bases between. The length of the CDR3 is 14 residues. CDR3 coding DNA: TGTGCCAGCAGAGACAGGAGTAATGGAAACACCATATATTTT. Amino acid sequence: CASRDRSNGNTIYF.

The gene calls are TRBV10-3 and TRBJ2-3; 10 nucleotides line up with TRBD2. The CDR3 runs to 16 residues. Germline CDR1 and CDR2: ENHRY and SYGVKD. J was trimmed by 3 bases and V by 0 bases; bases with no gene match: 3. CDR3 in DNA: TGTGCCATCAGTGAGTCGCAACTAGCGGGGACAGATACGCAGTATTTT. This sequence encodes CAISESQLAGTDTQYF.

The CDR3 region is CASSDQGALYEQYF. Here the CDR3 DNA reads TGTGCCAGCAGTGACCAGGGCGCCCTTTACGAGCAGTACTTC. The chain has TRBV2 and TRBJ2-7; D might be TRBD1 (5 bases). This CDR3 spans 14 amino acids. Per germline, CDR1 SNHLY and CDR2 FYNNEI. Between the trimmed V and J ends, which lost 3 bases and 4 bases, there was a span of 13 bases.

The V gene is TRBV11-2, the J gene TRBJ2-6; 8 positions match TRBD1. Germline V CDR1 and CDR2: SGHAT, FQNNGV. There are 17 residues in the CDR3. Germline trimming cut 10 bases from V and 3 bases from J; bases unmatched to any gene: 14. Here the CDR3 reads CATQGWTGTNGANVLTF. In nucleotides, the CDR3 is TGTGCCACCCAAGGGTGGACAGGGACAAATGGGGCCAACGTCCTGACTTTC.

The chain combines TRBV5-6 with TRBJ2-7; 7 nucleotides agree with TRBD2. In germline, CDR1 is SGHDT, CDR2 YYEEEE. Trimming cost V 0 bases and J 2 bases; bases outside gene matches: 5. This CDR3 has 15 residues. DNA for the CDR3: TGTGCCAGCAGCTTGGGAGCTAGCGGCGCCTACGAGCAGTACTTC. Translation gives CASSLGASGAYEQYF. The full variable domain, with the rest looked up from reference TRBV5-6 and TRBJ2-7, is DAGVTQSPTHLIKTRGQQVTLRCSPKSGHDTVSWYQQALGQGPQFIFQYYEEEERQRGNFPDRFSGHQFPNYSSELNVNALLLGDSALYLCASSLGASGAYEQYFGPGTRLTVT.

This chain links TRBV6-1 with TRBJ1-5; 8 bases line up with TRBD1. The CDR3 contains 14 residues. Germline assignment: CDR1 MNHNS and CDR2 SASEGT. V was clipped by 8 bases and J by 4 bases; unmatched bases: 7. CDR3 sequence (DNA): TGTGCCAGCCAAGACAGGGGCATTAATCAGCCCCAGCATTTT. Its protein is CASQDRGINQPQHF.

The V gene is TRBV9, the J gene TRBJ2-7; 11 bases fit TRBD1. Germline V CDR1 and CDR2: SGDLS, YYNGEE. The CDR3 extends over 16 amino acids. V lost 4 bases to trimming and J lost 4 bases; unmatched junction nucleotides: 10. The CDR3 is CASSPRTGGGLYEQYF. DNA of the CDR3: TGTGCCAGCAGCCCCAGGACAGGGGGCGGGTTGTACGAGCAGTACTTC.